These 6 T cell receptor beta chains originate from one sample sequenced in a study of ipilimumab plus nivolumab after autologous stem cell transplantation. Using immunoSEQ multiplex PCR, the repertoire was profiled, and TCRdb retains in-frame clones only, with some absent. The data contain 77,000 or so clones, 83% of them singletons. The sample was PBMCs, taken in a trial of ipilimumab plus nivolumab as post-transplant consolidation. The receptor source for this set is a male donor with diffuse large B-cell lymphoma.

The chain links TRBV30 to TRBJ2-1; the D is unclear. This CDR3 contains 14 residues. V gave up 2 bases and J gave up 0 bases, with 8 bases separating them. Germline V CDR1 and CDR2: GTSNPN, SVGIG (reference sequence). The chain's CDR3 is CAWSLGGSYNEQFF. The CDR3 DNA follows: TGTGCCTGGAGTCTCGGTGGCTCCTACAATGAGCAGTTCTTC.

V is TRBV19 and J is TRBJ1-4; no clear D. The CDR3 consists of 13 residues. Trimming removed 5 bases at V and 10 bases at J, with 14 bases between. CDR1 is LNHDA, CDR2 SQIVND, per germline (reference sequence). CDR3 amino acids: CASSGPKRPKLFF. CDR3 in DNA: TGTGCCAGTAGTGGTCCCAAACGACCAAAACTGTTTTTT.

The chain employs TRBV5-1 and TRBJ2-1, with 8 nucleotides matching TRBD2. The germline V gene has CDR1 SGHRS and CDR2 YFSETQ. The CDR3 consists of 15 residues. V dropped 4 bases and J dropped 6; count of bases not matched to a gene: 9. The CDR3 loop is CASSLTGLALNEQFF. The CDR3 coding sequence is TGCGCCAGCAGCCTTACCGGACTAGCCCTCAATGAGCAGTTCTTC.

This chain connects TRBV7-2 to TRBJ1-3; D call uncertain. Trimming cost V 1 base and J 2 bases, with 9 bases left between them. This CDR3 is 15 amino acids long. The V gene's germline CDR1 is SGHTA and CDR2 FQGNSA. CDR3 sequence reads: CASSLGPGTGNTIYF. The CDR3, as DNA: TGTGCCAGCAGCTTAGGCCCCGGGACTGGAAACACCATATATTTT. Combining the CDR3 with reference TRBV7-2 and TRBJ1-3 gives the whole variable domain GAGVSQSPSNKVTEKGKDVELRCDPISGHTALYWYRQSLGQGLEFLIYFQGNSAPDKSGLPSDRFSAERTGGSVSTLTIQRTQQEDSAVYLCASSLGPGTGNTIYFGEGSWLTVV.

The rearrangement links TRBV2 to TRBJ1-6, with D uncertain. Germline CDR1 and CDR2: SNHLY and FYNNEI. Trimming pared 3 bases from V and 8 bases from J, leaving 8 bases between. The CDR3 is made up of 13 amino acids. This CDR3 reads CASSEALDSPLHF. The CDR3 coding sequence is TGTGCCAGCAGTGAGGCATTGGATTCACCCCTCCACTTT.

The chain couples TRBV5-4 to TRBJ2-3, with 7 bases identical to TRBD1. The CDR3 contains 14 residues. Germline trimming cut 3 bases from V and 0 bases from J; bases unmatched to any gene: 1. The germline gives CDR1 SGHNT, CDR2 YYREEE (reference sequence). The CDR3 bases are TGTGCCAGCAGCTCGACAGGGAGCACAGATACGCAGTATTTT. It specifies CASSSTGSTDTQYF.